These T cell receptor beta chains were read from a single sample in a study of T cell responses to AZD1222 COVID-19 vaccine. Assay used: immunoSEQ multiplex PCR; TCRdb lists only in-frame clones, some missing. The sample lists some 130,000 clones; roughly 91% were seen once. The sample here was peripheral blood, taken on day 0 of AZD1222 vaccination. Every receptor here comes from an adult in good health. Each CDR3 is given with its conserved first and last residue. Clone size is shown for a subset of rows, as once, few, many or a class of expanded clone.

abundance: .
len: 12
v_gene: TRBV6-2/TRBV6-3
j_gene: TRBJ1-1
CDR3aa: CASSPTRAEAFF

abundance: .
len: 14
v_gene: TRBV7-9
j_gene: TRBJ2-1
CDR3aa: CASSLTTVYNEQFF

abundance: once
len: 14
v_gene: TRBV5-1
j_gene: TRBJ1-4
CDR3aa: CASSLDREGEKLFF

abundance: .
len: 17
v_gene: TRBV15
j_gene: TRBJ1-6
CDR3aa: CATRTTGAGSYNSPLHF

abundance: once
len: 14
v_gene: TRBV7-2
j_gene: TRBJ1-1
CDR3aa: CASSVDRVDTEAFF

abundance: .
len: 14
v_gene: TRBV5-1
j_gene: TRBJ2-5
CDR3aa: CASSSMGQEATQYF

abundance: .
len: 12
v_gene: TRBV10-2
j_gene: TRBJ1-1
CDR3aa: CASTEVDTEAFF

abundance: once
len: 13
v_gene: TRBV9
j_gene: TRBJ2-1
CDR3aa: CASSGGGVNEQFF

abundance: .
len: 17
v_gene: TRBV3-1/TRBV3-2
j_gene: TRBJ1-3
CDR3aa: CASSQDLWGGFGNTIYF

abundance: .
len: 14
v_gene: TRBV5-4
j_gene: TRBJ1-4
CDR3aa: CASSLRGINEKLFF

abundance: .
len: 12
v_gene: TRBV9
j_gene: TRBJ1-1
CDR3aa: CASSVAGGRVFF

abundance: once
len: 13
v_gene: TRBV6-5
j_gene: TRBJ1-2
CDR3aa: CASSYSSTLGYTF

abundance: .
len: 13
v_gene: TRBV10-3
j_gene: TRBJ1-2
CDR3aa: CAISEDRADGYTF

abundance: once
len: 15
v_gene: TRBV19
j_gene: TRBJ1-2
CDR3aa: CASSIGDRQAYGYTF

abundance: .
len: 15
v_gene: TRBV2
j_gene: TRBJ1-2
CDR3aa: CASREGGAWDYGYTF

abundance: .
len: 15
v_gene: TRBV5-1
j_gene: TRBJ2-3
CDR3aa: CASCVGLVSSDTQYF

abundance: .
len: 15
v_gene: TRBV7-9
j_gene: TRBJ1-5
CDR3aa: CASSLDRFNNQPQHF

abundance: .
len: 15
v_gene: TRBV19
j_gene: TRBJ2-3
CDR3aa: CASSMRQGSTDTQYF

abundance: .
len: 13
v_gene: TRBV30
j_gene: TRBJ1-6
CDR3aa: CACEGQHNSPLHF

abundance: .
len: 15
v_gene: TRBV30
j_gene: TRBJ2-2
CDR3aa: CAWSVPGVVAGELFF

abundance: .
len: 14
v_gene: TRBV11-3
j_gene: TRBJ1-6
CDR3aa: CASSVQGANSPLHF

abundance: few
len: 17
v_gene: TRBV7-9
j_gene: TRBJ1-2
CDR3aa: CASSPTGPYGQSYGYTF

abundance: .
len: 12
v_gene: TRBV29-1
j_gene: TRBJ1-2
CDR3aa: CSVSAHNYGYTF

abundance: .
len: 13
v_gene: TRBV12-3/TRBV12-4
j_gene: TRBJ1-2
CDR3aa: CASSPGQGSGYTF

abundance: .
len: 14
v_gene: TRBV5-1
j_gene: TRBJ1-2
CDR3aa: CASSPTEGGFGYTF

abundance: .
len: 15
v_gene: TRBV5-1
j_gene: TRBJ1-5
CDR3aa: CASSLGGGDNQPQHF

abundance: .
len: 14
v_gene: TRBV5-4
j_gene: TRBJ1-1
CDR3aa: CASSLVPTTTKAFF

abundance: few
len: 15
v_gene: TRBV19
j_gene: TRBJ1-6
CDR3aa: CASSIHSKGQSPLHF

abundance: .
len: 13
v_gene: TRBV6-6
j_gene: TRBJ1-1
CDR3aa: CASSYARGTEAFF

abundance: .
len: 14
v_gene: TRBV6-6
j_gene: TRBJ1-4
CDR3aa: CAGQRTGGAKKLFF

abundance: .
len: 12
v_gene: TRBV30
j_gene: TRBJ1-2
CDR3aa: CAWSAGGYGYTF

abundance: .
len: 15
v_gene: TRBV11-3
j_gene: TRBJ2-1
CDR3aa: CASSLEGGSYNEQFF

abundance: .
len: 12
v_gene: TRBV30
j_gene: TRBJ1-2
CDR3aa: CARGGRTYGYTF

abundance: .
len: 13
v_gene: TRBV4-1
j_gene: TRBJ2-7
CDR3aa: CASSSRFKDEQYF

abundance: .
len: 16
v_gene: TRBV9
j_gene: TRBJ2-1
CDR3aa: CASSHPRSGGAHEQFF

abundance: .
len: 15
v_gene: TRBV27
j_gene: TRBJ1-2
CDR3aa: CASSSGSEIKGGYTF

abundance: .
len: 19
v_gene: TRBV6-2/TRBV6-3
j_gene: TRBJ2-3
CDR3aa: CASSFASGGPSYMSDTQYF

abundance: .
len: 21
v_gene: TRBV14
j_gene: TRBJ2-5
CDR3aa: CASSPDPWSGTRLDVQETQYF

abundance: .
len: 12
v_gene: TRBV20-1
j_gene: TRBJ2-7
CDR3aa: CSASKETYEQYF

abundance: .
len: 11
v_gene: TRBV12-3/TRBV12-4
j_gene: TRBJ2-5
CDR3aa: CASSFRETQYF

abundance: .
len: 14
v_gene: TRBV28
j_gene: TRBJ1-1
CDR3aa: CASSFGWAVTEAFF

abundance: .
len: 16
v_gene: TRBV6-5
j_gene: TRBJ1-1
CDR3aa: CASSYSILGGYTEAFF

abundance: .
len: 13
v_gene: TRBV5-1
j_gene: TRBJ2-1
CDR3aa: CASTSGGYNEQFF

abundance: .
len: 15
v_gene: TRBV7-3
j_gene: TRBJ1-6
CDR3aa: CASSLTGGGNSPLHF

abundance: .
len: 17
v_gene: TRBV7-8
j_gene: TRBJ2-7
CDR3aa: CASSLGVGGASTYEQYF

abundance: once
len: 15
v_gene: TRBV6-5
j_gene: TRBJ1-5
CDR3aa: CASSYSSTGQQPQHF

abundance: .
len: 14
v_gene: TRBV4-1
j_gene: TRBJ2-7
CDR3aa: CASSQAQGVHEQYF

abundance: .
len: 19
v_gene: TRBV4-3
j_gene: TRBJ2-2
CDR3aa: CASSQEILAGGRETGELFF

abundance: .
len: 13
v_gene: TRBV19
j_gene: TRBJ2-3
CDR3aa: CASSSGLAGTQYF

abundance: .
len: 10
v_gene: TRBV27
j_gene: TRBJ2-5
CDR3aa: CASSKETQYF

abundance: .
len: 14
v_gene: TRBV5-1
j_gene: TRBJ2-5
CDR3aa: CASSLSEGRETQYF